The clone carrying this T cell receptor beta chain has just a few counts. What it recognizes is unknown. TCRdb independently ran MiXCR on the RT-PCR reads; one entry per CDR3 protein. Of hundreds of thousands of distinct CDR3 sequences in the sample, approximately 14% were seen once. These data belong to a study of response to subunit inactivated influenza vaccine. General study results and limits: The authors put forward the suggestion that each seasonal influenza vaccination may bring in only a limited number of new T cells.

The receptor's source is a man aged 50-60 years who received an inactivated influenza vaccine. The sample here was PBMCs from blood, taken 14 to 15 days before vaccination.

DNA of the CDR3: TGTGCCAGCGTCCGGGACAGGGGGCTGTACGAGCAGTACTTC. The encoded protein is CASVRDRGLYEQYF. V is TRBV6-2 or TRBV6-3 and J is TRBJ2-7; 12 nucleotides match TRBD1. The CDR3 runs to 14 residues. J gave up 4 bases and V 8 bases, and 6 bases lay outside the gene matches. Germline values: CDR1 MNHEY, CDR2 SVGEGT.